The 2 T cell receptor beta chains below come from one sample, sequenced in a study of T cell responses to AZD1222 COVID-19 vaccine. Sequenced by immunoSEQ multiplex PCR; TCRdb stores in-frame clones only, minus some. The data show some 150,000 clones, 90% to 95% seen once. This specimen was peripheral blood, taken on day 0 of AZD1222 vaccination. The receptors here all came from an adult in good health.

The genes are TRBV4-2 and TRBJ1-2; D possibly corresponds to TRBD1 (6 bases). The V and J ends lost 4 bases and 3 bases respectively, with 15 bases between them. The CDR3 extends over 15 amino acids. From germline, CDR1 is LGHNA and CDR2 YNFKEQ. The CDR3 DNA follows: TGTGCCAGCAGCCCCCCAGGGGCCCCCTACTATGGCTACACCTTC. Protein product: CASSPPGAPYYGYTF.

This clone was detected only once. The chain links TRBV27 to TRBJ1-2, with 7 bases that match TRBD1. CDR1 is MNHEY, CDR2 SMNVEV, per germline (reference sequence). This CDR3 has 13 amino acids. V dropped 5 bases and J dropped 2; count of bases not matched to a gene: 2. The CDR3 DNA reads as TGTGCCAGCAGTCCGACAGGGAACTATGGCTACACCTTC. This gives the protein CASSPTGNYGYTF.